This is a list of T cell receptor beta chains from one sample in a study of T-cell reconstitution after alpha-beta-depleted transplantation in children. Via MiXCR, TCRdb re-called the PCR reads, giving one row per CDR3 protein. In the table there are fewer than 150,000 distinct CDR3 sequences, more than 20% of which are singletons. Source: PBMCs, mostly from graft donor cells, taken 180 days after TCRalphabeta/CD19-depleted stem cell transplant. The receptor set was obtained from a male patient aged 2 to 10 who had a stem cell transplant for chronic granulomatous disease, so the T cells may come from the graft donor. Both conserved end residues are part of each CDR3. A D gene is named only where the DNA matches it firmly. Clone size, where shown, is once, few, many, or a class for clones that have expanded.

>TRBV27|TRBD2|few|TRBJ2-1
TGTGCCAGCAGAGAACCCACTAGCGGGAGCAATGAGCAGTTCTTC
CASREPTSGSNEQFF
>TRBV29-1|NA|few|TRBJ2-5
TGCAGCGTTGAGATCAGCCAAGAGACCCAGTACTTC
CSVEISQETQYF
>TRBV27|NA|many|TRBJ2-5
TGTGCCAGCACCGGACTTTGGGCACAGAAGACTCAAGAGACCCAGTACTTC
CASTGLWAQKTQETQYF
>TRBV21-1|NA|many|TRBJ2-7
TGTGCCAGCAGGATCTCAGGGTGCGAATACTCCTACGAGCAGTACTTC
CASRISGCEYSYEQYF
>TRBV20-1|TRBD2|few|TRBJ2-1
TGCAGTGCTAGAGAAGCCGGACTAGCGGTCCTTTACAGTGAGCAGTTCTTC
CSAREAGLAVLYSEQFF
>TRBV14|TRBD2|many|TRBJ2-5
TGTGCCAGCAGCCAAGGTCGGACTAGCGGGCCTCAAGAGACCCAGTACTTC
CASSQGRTSGPQETQYF
>TRBV10-2|TRBD2|few|TRBJ2-7
TGCGCCAGCAGTGAGCCGGGACTAGCGGGAGTTGGGGAGCAGTACTTC
CASSEPGLAGVGEQYF
>TRBV5-1|TRBD1|many|TRBJ2-1
TGCGCCAGCAGCTGGAACCGGGACAGGGGTGGCAATGAGCAGTTCTTC
CASSWNRDRGGNEQFF
>TRBV19|NA|many|TRBJ2-1
TGTGCCAGTAGTATTACCCAGGGGATCGAGCAGTTCTTC
CASSITQGIEQFF
>TRBV20-1|NA|many|TRBJ2-5
TGCAGTGCTACGATCCAGGGTAGAGCAGAGACCCAGTACTTC
CSATIQGRAETQYF
>TRBV5-4|TRBD1|NA|TRBJ2-5
TGTGCCAGCAGCTCCCAGGGGGCCGGGACCCAGTACTTC
CASSSQGAGTQYF
>TRBV5-1|NA|many|TRBJ2-1
TGCGCCAGCAGCTTGACAATGGCAGGGAACAATGAGCAGTTCTTC
CASSLTMAGNNEQFF
>TRBV11-2|NA|many|TRBJ2-2
TGTGCCAGCAGCTGGAAGAACACCGGGGAGCTGTTTTTT
CASSWKNTGELFF
>TRBV11-2|TRBD1|many|TRBJ1-2
TGTGCCAGCACCTGGGACAGGGGGCGCCGGAGCTATGGCTACACCTTC
CASTWDRGRRSYGYTF